Listed below are T cell receptor beta chains from one sample, sequenced in a study of shared clonotypes between healthy human individuals. The assay was immunoSEQ multiplex PCR, and TCRdb's table has in-frame clones only and misses some. The data hold roughly 1 million clones, with 70% to 80% observed a single time. The specimen was memory CD4+ T cells from PBMCs. These receptors were taken from a man between 18 and 29 years old in good health. Some clones in this sample may be carry-over from other donors' samples. Each CDR3 is given with its conserved first and last residue. Each record gives: J gene, CDR3 length, clone size, D gene, V gene, CDR3 protein, CDR3 DNA. D genes are given only for firm matches. Expanded clones get a size class; other rows say once, few or many, or leave the size out.

TRBJ1-1	15	few	TRBD1	TRBV2	CASTEQGAGNTEAFF	TGTGCCAGCACCGAACAGGGGGCCGGGAACACTGAAGCTTTCTTT
TRBJ2-1	14	.	.	TRBV7-2	CASSLLTGYNEQFF	TGTGCCAGCAGCTTACTAACTGGATACAATGAGCAGTTCTTC
TRBJ1-2	15	.	.	TRBV28	CASSLSVGAAYGYTF	TGTGCCAGCAGTTTATCCGTCGGGGCTGCGTATGGCTACACCTTC
TRBJ2-5	15	.	.	TRBV29-1	CSVDRTGTGRETQYF	TGCAGCGTTGACCGGACAGGTACAGGGAGGGAGACCCAGTACTTC
TRBJ1-1	13	.	.	TRBV19	CASSFTLDTEAFF	TGTGCCAGTAGTTTCACCCTGGACACTGAAGCTTTCTTT
TRBJ2-3	17	.	TRBD2	TRBV15	CATSRPTSTSGTDTQYF	TGTGCCACCAGCAGACCCACCTCGACTAGCGGCACAGATACGCAGTATTTT
TRBJ2-3	15	many	.	TRBV9	CASSLFYGSTDTQYF	TGTGCCAGCAGCCTCTTTTACGGATCCACAGATACGCAGTATTTT
TRBJ2-1	12	.	TRBD2	TRBV29-1	CSESSGSNEQFF	TGCAGCGAATCTAGCGGAAGCAATGAGCAGTTCTTC
TRBJ2-1	13	.	TRBD1	TRBV5-1	CASSFGTVNEQFF	TGCGCCAGCAGCTTCGGGACAGTCAATGAGCAGTTCTTC
TRBJ1-1	16	.	TRBD1	TRBV7-3	CASSPTGGGRDTEAFF	TGTGCCAGCAGCCCGACAGGGGGCGGAAGAGACACTGAAGCTTTCTTT
TRBJ2-4	17	.	.	TRBV9	CASSVVRQEIAKNIQYF	TGTGCCAGCAGCGTAGTGCGGCAGGAAATAGCCAAAAACATTCAGTACTTC
TRBJ2-2	19	.	.	TRBV6-7	CASSPTLRRLRTATGELFF	TGTGCCAGCAGCCCAACACTGCGACGGTTAAGGACTGCCACCGGGGAGCTGTTTTTT
TRBJ2-7	16	few	.	TRBV6-1	CASSEVGRYSTYEQYF	TGTGCCAGCAGTGAAGTAGGGCGGTATAGCACCTACGAGCAGTACTTC
TRBJ2-3	14	.	.	TRBV4-3	CASSQDWAADTQYF	TGCGCCAGCAGCCAAGATTGGGCGGCAGATACGCAGTATTTT
TRBJ1-1	15	.	.	TRBV2	CASSPYGTVNTEAFF	TGTGCCAGCAGCCCATACGGGACGGTGAACACTGAAGCTTTCTTT
TRBJ2-5	16	once	.	TRBV19	CASSILGNYPQETQYF	TGTGCCAGTAGTATTCTAGGTAACTACCCCCAAGAGACCCAGTACTTC
TRBJ1-5	15	.	.	TRBV4-1	CASSHTGTPDQPQHF	TGCGCCAGCAGCCATACCGGGACACCAGATCAGCCCCAGCATTTT
TRBJ1-4	17	once	.	TRBV18	CASSPLSAGTTNEKLFF	TGTGCCAGCTCACCCCTCTCGGCGGGCACAACTAATGAAAAACTGTTTTTT
TRBJ1-5	18	.	TRBD1	TRBV27	CASRKRTGYFSSNQPQHF	TGTGCCAGCAGAAAACGGACAGGATACTTTTCTAGCAATCAGCCCCAGCATTTT
TRBJ1-3	15	.	TRBD1	TRBV25-1	CASSDSRTGGNTIYF	TGTGCCAGCAGTGATTCACGGACAGGGGGAAACACCATATATTTT
TRBJ1-2	14	.	.	TRBV7-8	CASSFGRGLYGYTF	TGTGCCAGCAGCTTCGGGAGGGGCCTCTATGGCTACACCTTC
TRBJ1-1	11	.	.	TRBV28	CASSFRTEAFF	TGTGCCAGCAGTTTTCGGACCGAAGCTTTCTTT
TRBJ2-1	15	.	.	TRBV5-1	CASTLSGRGSDEQFF	TGCGCCAGCACCCTCTCCGGACGCGGGTCGGATGAGCAGTTCTTC
TRBJ2-7	16	.	.	TRBV19	CASSYPPGHPDYEQYF	TGTGCCAGTAGCTACCCACCGGGACATCCCGACTACGAGCAGTACTTC
TRBJ2-5	12	.	.	TRBV5-1	CASSRQQETQYF	TGCGCCAGCTCTAGACAGCAAGAGACCCAGTACTTC
TRBJ2-1	12	.	TRBD2	TRBV28	CASREPAGGPFF	TGTGCCAGCAGAGAACCAGCGGGAGGGCCTTTCTTC
TRBJ1-4	16	.	.	TRBV28	CASSTPSTGQDEKLFF	TGTGCCAGCAGTACACCTTCGACGGGACAAGATGAAAAACTGTTTTTT
TRBJ1-5	13	.	.	TRBV5-5	CASSWGQGQPQHF	TGTGCCAGCAGCTGGGGCCAGGGACAGCCCCAGCATTTT
TRBJ2-7	14	.	.	TRBV10-3	CAISGERSLMEQYF	TGTGCCATCAGTGGGGAGCGGTCCCTCATGGAGCAGTACTTC
TRBJ2-1	14	.	.	TRBV9	CASSPRPRGNEQFF	TGTGCCAGCAGCCCACGTCCGCGGGGAAATGAGCAGTTCTTC
TRBJ1-2	14	.	.	TRBV21-1	CASSKARRCDGYTF	TGTGCCAGCAGCAAAGCGCGAAGGTGTGACGGCTACACCTTC
TRBJ1-1	15	many	.	TRBV28	CASSLALAQATEAFF	TGTGCCAGCAGTTTGGCCCTGGCCCAGGCCACTGAAGCTTTCTTT
TRBJ2-5	16	.	TRBD2	TRBV2	CASALGLAGDQETQYF	TGTGCCAGCGCTTTGGGCTTAGCGGGAGACCAAGAGACCCAGTACTTC
TRBJ2-7	14	.	.	TRBV28	CASSRLDSRREQYF	TGTGCCAGCAGTCGACTGGACAGTCGTCGCGAGCAGTACTTC
TRBJ2-5	14	.	.	TRBV28	CASRGFRSQETQYF	TGTGCCAGCAGGGGATTTCGCAGCCAAGAGACCCAGTACTTC
TRBJ1-1	15	once	TRBD1	TRBV18	CASSAGQGGNTEAFF	TGTGCCAGCTCAGCGGGACAGGGCGGTAACACTGAAGCTTTCTTT
TRBJ2-1	16	.	TRBD2	TRBV6-5	CASSSRLAGEYNEQFF	TGTGCCAGCAGTTCCCGACTAGCGGGGGAATACAATGAGCAGTTCTTC
TRBJ2-1	15	few	TRBD1	TRBV27	CASSPGQGRFDEQFF	TGTGCCAGCAGTCCGGGACAGGGAAGGTTCGATGAGCAGTTCTTC
TRBJ2-4	14	.	TRBD2	TRBV7-2	CASSIGLAQNIQYF	TGTGCCAGCAGCATCGGACTAGCCCAAAACATTCAGTACTTC
TRBJ1-5	13	.	.	TRBV27	CASSPDRNQPQHF	TGTGCCAGCAGTCCAGACCGAAATCAGCCCCAGCATTTT
TRBJ2-7	14	.	TRBD2	TRBV5-1	CASSLFSGSEEQYF	TGCGCCAGCAGCTTGTTTAGCGGGAGTGAGGAGCAGTACTTC
TRBJ1-5	18	.	.	TRBV4-1	CASSQASGKKMEDQPQHF	TGCGCCAGCAGCCAAGCGTCAGGGAAGAAGATGGAGGATCAGCCCCAGCATTTT
TRBJ2-2	16	.	TRBD2	TRBV11-2	CASSFSGGANTGELFF	TGTGCCAGCAGCTTCTCGGGGGGTGCGAACACCGGGGAGCTGTTTTTT
TRBJ1-1	14	.	.	TRBV28	CASSPATAAREAFF	TGTGCCAGCAGTCCGGCGACAGCTGCCCGTGAAGCTTTCTTT
TRBJ1-5	15	few	.	TRBV6-1	CASSKRDFGNQPQHF	TGTGCCAGCAGTAAGAGGGATTTCGGCAATCAGCCCCAGCATTTT